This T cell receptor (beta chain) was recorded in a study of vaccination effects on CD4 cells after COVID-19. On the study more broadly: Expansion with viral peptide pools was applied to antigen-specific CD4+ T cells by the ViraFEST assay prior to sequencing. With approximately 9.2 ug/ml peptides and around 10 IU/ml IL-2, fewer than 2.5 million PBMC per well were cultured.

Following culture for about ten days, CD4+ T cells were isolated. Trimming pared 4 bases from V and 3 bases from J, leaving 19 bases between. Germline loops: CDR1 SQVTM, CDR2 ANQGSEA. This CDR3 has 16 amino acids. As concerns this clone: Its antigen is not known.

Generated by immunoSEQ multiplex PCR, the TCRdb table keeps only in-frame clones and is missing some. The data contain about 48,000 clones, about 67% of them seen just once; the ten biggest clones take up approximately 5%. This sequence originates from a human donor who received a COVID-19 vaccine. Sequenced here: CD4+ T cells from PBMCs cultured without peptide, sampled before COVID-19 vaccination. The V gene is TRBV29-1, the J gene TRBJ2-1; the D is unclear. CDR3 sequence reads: CSVGSADPRSYNEQFF. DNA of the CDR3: TGCAGCGTTGGTTCGGCAGATCCGAGAAGCTACAATGAGCAGTTCTTC.